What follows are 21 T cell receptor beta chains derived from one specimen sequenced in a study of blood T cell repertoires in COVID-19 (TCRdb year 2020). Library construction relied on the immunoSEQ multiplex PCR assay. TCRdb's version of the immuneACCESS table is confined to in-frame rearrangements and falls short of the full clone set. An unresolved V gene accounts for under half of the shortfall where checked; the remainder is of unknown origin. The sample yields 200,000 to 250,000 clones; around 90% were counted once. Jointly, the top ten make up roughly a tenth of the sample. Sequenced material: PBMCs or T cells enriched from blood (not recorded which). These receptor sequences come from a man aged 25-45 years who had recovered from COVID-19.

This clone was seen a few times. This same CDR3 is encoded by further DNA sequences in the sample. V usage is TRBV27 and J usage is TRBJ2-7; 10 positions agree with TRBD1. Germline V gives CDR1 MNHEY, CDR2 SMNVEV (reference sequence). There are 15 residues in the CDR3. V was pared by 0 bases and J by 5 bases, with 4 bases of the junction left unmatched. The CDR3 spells CASSLSRDRGHEQYF. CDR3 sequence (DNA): TGTGCCAGCAGTTTATCCCGGGACAGGGGCCACGAGCAGTACTTC.

The CDR3 protein is CASSLSDHSYEQYF. CDR3 in DNA: TGTGCCAGCAGCTTAAGCGATCACTCATACGAGCAGTACTTC. The chain carries TRBV11-3 and TRBJ2-7; D not resolved. Looked up from germline, CDR1 is SGHNT and CDR2 is YENEEA. V lost 2 bases, J lost 4 bases, and 12 bases lay in between. The CDR3 is made up of 14 amino acids. The full variable domain, with the rest looked up from reference TRBV11-3 and TRBJ2-7, is EAGVVQSPRYKIIEKKQPVAFWCNPISGHNTLYWYLQNLGQGPELLIRYENEEAVDDSQLPKDRFSAERLKGVDSTLKIQPAELGDSAVYLCASSLSDHSYEQYFGPGTRLTVT.

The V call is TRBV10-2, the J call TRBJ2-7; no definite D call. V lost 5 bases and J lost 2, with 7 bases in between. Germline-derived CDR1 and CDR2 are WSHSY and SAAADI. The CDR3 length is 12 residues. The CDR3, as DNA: TGCGCCAGCAGTTTAGACACCTACGAGCAGTACTTC. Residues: CASSLDTYEQYF.

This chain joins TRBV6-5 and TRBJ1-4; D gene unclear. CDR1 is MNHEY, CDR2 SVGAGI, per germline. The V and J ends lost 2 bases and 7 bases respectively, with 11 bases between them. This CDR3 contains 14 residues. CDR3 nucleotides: TGTGCCAGCAGTTACGGCAGGCCCCTTGAAAAACTGTTTTTT. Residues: CASSYGRPLEKLFF.

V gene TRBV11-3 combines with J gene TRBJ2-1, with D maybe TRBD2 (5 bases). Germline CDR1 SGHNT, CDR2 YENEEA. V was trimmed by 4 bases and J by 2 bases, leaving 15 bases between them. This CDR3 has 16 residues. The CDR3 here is CASSSTPAGPYNEQFF. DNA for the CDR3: TGTGCCAGCAGCTCGACCCCTGCGGGCCCCTACAATGAGCAGTTCTTC.

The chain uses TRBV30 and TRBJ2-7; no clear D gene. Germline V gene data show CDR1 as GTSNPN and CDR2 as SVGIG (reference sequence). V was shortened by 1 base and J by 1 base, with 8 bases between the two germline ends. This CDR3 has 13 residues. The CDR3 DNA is TGTGCCTGGAGTGGCCTGAGGTCCTACGAGCAGTACTTC. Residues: CAWSGLRSYEQYF. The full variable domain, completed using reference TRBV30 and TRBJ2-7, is SQTIHQWPATLVQPVGSPLSLECTVEGTSNPNLYWYRQAAGRGLQLLFYSVGIGQISSEVPQNLSASRPQDRQFILSSKKLLLSDSGFYLCAWSGLRSYEQYFGPGTRLTVT.

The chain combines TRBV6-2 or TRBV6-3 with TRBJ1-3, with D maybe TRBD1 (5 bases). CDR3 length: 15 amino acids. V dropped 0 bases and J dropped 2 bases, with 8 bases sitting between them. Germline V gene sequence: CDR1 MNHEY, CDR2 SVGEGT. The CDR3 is CASSYSGGAGNTIYF. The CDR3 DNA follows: TGTGCCAGCAGTTACTCAGGAGGGGCTGGAAACACCATATATTTT.

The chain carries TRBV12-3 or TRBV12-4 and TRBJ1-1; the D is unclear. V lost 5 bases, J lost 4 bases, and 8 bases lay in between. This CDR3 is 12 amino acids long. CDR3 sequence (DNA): TGTGCCAGCAGTACGCGGTCCACTGAAGCTTTCTTT. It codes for CASSTRSTEAFF.

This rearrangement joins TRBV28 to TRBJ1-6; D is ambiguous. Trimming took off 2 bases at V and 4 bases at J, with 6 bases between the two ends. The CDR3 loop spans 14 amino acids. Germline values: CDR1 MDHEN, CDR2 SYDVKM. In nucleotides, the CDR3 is TGTGCCAGCAGTTTACAGATATATAATTCACCCCTCCACTTT. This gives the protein CASSLQIYNSPLHF.

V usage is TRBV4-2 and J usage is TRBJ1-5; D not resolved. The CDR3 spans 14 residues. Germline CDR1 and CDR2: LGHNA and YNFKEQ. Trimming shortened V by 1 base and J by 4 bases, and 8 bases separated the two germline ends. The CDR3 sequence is CASSQAVENQPQHF. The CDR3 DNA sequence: TGTGCCAGCAGCCAAGCGGTGGAGAATCAGCCCCAGCATTTT.

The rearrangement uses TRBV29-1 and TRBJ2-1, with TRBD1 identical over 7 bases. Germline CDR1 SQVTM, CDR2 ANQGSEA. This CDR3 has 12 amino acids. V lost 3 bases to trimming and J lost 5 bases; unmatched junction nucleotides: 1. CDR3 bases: TGCAGCGTTGACAGGGGGAACAATGAGCAGTTCTTC. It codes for CSVDRGNNEQFF.

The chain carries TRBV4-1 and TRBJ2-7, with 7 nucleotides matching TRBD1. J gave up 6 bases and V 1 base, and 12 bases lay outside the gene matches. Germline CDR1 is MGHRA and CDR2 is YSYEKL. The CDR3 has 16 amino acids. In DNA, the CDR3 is TGCGCCAGCAGCCAAGGCTCCCAGACAGGGAACTTCGAGCAGTACTTC. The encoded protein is CASSQGSQTGNFEQYF.

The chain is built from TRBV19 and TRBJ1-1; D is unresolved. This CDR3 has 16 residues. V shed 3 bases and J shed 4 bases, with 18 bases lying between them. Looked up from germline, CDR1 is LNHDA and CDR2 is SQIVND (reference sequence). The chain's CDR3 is CASSIGGRARSTEAFF. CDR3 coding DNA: TGTGCCAGTAGTATTGGTGGGAGGGCTCGGTCCACTGAAGCTTTCTTT.

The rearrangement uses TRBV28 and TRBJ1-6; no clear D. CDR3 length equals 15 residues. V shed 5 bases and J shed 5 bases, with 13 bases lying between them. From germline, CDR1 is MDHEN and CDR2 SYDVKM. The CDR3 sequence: CASSRVEVNNSPLHF. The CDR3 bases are TGTGCCAGCAGTCGTGTAGAGGTTAATAATTCACCCCTCCACTTT.

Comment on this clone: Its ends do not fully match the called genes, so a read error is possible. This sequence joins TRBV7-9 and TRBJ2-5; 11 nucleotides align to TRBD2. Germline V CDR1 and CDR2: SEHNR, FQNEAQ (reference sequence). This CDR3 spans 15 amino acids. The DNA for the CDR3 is TGTGCCAGCAGTTTAGGCCGAGTAGCGGGGGGGCCCCAGCACTTC. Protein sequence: CASSLGRVAGGPQHF.

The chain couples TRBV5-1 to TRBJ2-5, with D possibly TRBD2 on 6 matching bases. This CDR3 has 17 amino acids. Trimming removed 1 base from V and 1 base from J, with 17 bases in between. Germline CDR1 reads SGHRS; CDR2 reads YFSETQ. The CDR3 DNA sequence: TGCGCCAGCAGCTTGAGTTGGGCGACTAGTACCCAAGAGACCCAGTACTTC. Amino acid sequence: CASSLSWATSTQETQYF.

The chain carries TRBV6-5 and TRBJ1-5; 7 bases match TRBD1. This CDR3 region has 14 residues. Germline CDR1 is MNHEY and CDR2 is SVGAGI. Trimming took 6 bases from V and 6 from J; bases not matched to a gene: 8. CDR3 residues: CASSPTGKGQPQHF. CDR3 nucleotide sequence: TGTGCCAGCAGCCCGACAGGGAAGGGTCAGCCCCAGCATTTT.

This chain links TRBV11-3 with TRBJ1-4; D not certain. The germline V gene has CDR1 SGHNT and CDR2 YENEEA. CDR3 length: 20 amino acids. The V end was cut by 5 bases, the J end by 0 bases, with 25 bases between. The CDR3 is CASSPSKTGVRIATNEKLFF. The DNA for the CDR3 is TGTGCCAGCAGCCCATCAAAAACCGGGGTGCGAATTGCAACTAATGAAAAACTGTTTTTT.

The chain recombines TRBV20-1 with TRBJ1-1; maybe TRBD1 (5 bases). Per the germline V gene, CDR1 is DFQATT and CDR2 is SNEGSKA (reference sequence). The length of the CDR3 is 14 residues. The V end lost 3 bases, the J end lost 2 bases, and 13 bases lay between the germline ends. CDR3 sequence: CSASLDSLNTEAFF. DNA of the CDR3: TGCAGTGCTAGTCTTGACAGCCTTAACACTGAAGCTTTCTTT.

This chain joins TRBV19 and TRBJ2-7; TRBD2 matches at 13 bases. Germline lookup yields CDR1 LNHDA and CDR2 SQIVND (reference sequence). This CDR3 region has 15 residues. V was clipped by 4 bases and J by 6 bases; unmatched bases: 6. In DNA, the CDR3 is TGTGCCAGTAGTAGCAGACTAGCGGGAGGTATCGAGCAGTACTTC. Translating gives CASSSRLAGGIEQYF.

The DNA for the CDR3 is TGTGCCAGTAGTAACCCAAGTGCAGGCAACTCTGGGGCCAACGTCCTGACTTTC. Its translation: CASSNPSAGNSGANVLTF. V usage is TRBV19 and J usage is TRBJ2-6; D is unresolved. Germline CDR1 and CDR2: LNHDA and SQIVND (reference sequence). With 4 bases removed from V and 0 bases from J, the gap between germline ends came to 16 bases. The CDR3 runs to 18 residues.